This TCR beta chain derives from a study of CD8+CD57+ T cells in acquired aplastic anemia. Study as a whole: The mean DNA yield obtained from sorted CD4+ and CD8+ cells came to approximately 3 ug.

TCR beta VDJ and CDR3 profiling used genomic DNA as template. In TCRdb, the reads were re-called with MiXCR into one record per CDR3 protein. The data contain around 400,000 distinct CDR3 sequences, 60% to 80% of them singletons. This clonotype was seen many times. The CDR3 is 16 residues long. Looked up from germline, CDR1 is SGHTA and CDR2 is FQGNSA. The germline V and J ends were trimmed by 5 bases and 3 bases, with 16 bases remaining between them. The clonotype originates from a human donor in good health, serving as a control. Sequences were obtained from sorted CD4+, CD8+, or CD8+CD57+ T cells (not recorded which) from PBMCs. The chain carries TRBV7-2 and TRBJ1-4; tentatively, D is TRBD1 (5 bases). The CDR3 reads CASSLLRGKSNEKLFF. CDR3 nucleotides: TGTGCCAGCAGCCTTCTCCGGGGGAAGTCTAATGAAAAACTGTTTTTT.